Listed below are T cell receptor beta chains from one sample, sequenced in a study of response to subunit inactivated influenza vaccine. TCRdb reanalysed the RT-PCR reads using MiXCR and keeps one entry per CDR3 protein. Among around 530,000 distinct CDR3 sequences listed, 15% to 20% were seen once. The sequences come from CD4+ T cells sorted from PBMCs, collected approximately 25 months after vaccination. Receptor source: a man aged 45-69 years who received an inactivated influenza vaccine. The CDR3 runs from the conserved cysteine through the conserved F or W. The D gene is left open where the match is weak. Only some rows state a clone size, as once, few, many or a class for expanded clones.

V gene,D gene,clone size,J gene,CDR3 DNA,CDR3 protein
TRBV6-5,TRBD1,.,TRBJ2-7,TGTGCCAGCAGTTCCCGGCGACAGGGGTCCTACGAGCAGTACTTC,CASSSRRQGSYEQYF
TRBV12-3/TRBV12-4,.,.,TRBJ2-2,TGTGCCAGCAGGATGGGGGAAATGAACACCGGGGAGCTGTTTTTT,CASRMGEMNTGELFF
TRBV11-1,TRBD2,few,TRBJ2-5,TGTGCCAGCAGCTTAAGAGCGGCGGGAGGTCTGGAGACCCAGTACTTC,CASSLRAAGGLETQYF
TRBV20-1,.,.,TRBJ1-1,TGCAGTGCTAGGGAAGGACATCAGAACACTGAAGCTTTCTTT,CSAREGHQNTEAFF
TRBV4-3,TRBD1,few,TRBJ1-6,TGCGCCAGCAGCCACCGGGACAGGGCTTCACCCCTCCACTTT,CASSHRDRASPLHF
TRBV12-3/TRBV12-4,TRBD2,many,TRBJ2-1,TGTGCCAGCAGTTTAAGGCTAGCGGGGCGTAATGAGCAGTTCTTC,CASSLRLAGRNEQFF
TRBV12-3/TRBV12-4,TRBD2,.,TRBJ2-5,TGTGCCAGCAGTTTAGGCGGGAGGGGTTTGGAGACCCAGTACTTC,CASSLGGRGLETQYF
TRBV5-1,.,many,TRBJ2-7,TGCGCCAGCAGGGACACTTCCTACGAGCAGTACTTC,CASRDTSYEQYF
TRBV19,TRBD2,many,TRBJ2-1,TGTGCCAGTAGTATATCTGGGACTAGCAGGAATGAGCAGTTCTTC,CASSISGTSRNEQFF
TRBV12-3/TRBV12-4,.,many,TRBJ2-1,TGTGCCAGCAGTCCCGGAGAGAACAATGAGCAGTTCTTC,CASSPGENNEQFF
TRBV5-1,.,.,TRBJ2-1,TGCGCCAGCAGCTTTCTCTGGTCAAGAGGGAATGAGCAGTTCTTC,CASSFLWSRGNEQFF
TRBV10-3,TRBD2,few,TRBJ2-5,TGTGCCATCAGTGTGGGGACTAGCGTAGAGACCCAGTACTTC,CAISVGTSVETQYF
TRBV29-1,.,many,TRBJ2-3,TGCAGCGTTGAAGCAGGGGGCACAGATACGCAGTATTTT,CSVEAGGTDTQYF
TRBV12-3/TRBV12-4,TRBD1,few,TRBJ2-7,TGTGCCAGCAGTAACAGGGGCCCTAGAGTAGAGCAGTACTTC,CASSNRGPRVEQYF
TRBV3-1,.,.,TRBJ1-3,TGTGCCAGCAGCCCCGGGTCTATCAGAAACACCATATATTTT,CASSPGSIRNTIYF
TRBV5-1,TRBD1,.,TRBJ2-1,TGCGCCAGCAGCAGAACAGGGGTGGCCTCCTACAATGAGCAGTTCTTC,CASSRTGVASYNEQFF
TRBV20-1,.,few,TRBJ2-7,TGCAGTGCCCCCCGCGACTCCTACGAGCAGTACTTC,CSAPRDSYEQYF
TRBV20-1,TRBD2,many,TRBJ2-1,TGCAGTGTTGCGGGGGGTATTGGTGAGCAGTTCTTC,CSVAGGIGEQFF
TRBV20-1,TRBD2,.,TRBJ2-7,TGCAGTGCCCAAGGGCTGGGACTAGCGGGAGAAGCCTACGAGCAGTACTTC,CSAQGLGLAGEAYEQYF
TRBV30,.,few,TRBJ2-5,TGTGCCTGGGGGGACACTGGAGGGACCCAGTACTTC,CAWGDTGGTQYF
TRBV5-5,.,few,TRBJ2-6,TGTGCCAGCAGCCCACTGGCAGACTCAATCAGACACGTCCTGACTTTC,CASSPLADSIRHVLTF
TRBV29-1,.,.,TRBJ2-1,TGCAGCGGGGCGGGACCGCTCAATGAGCAGTTCTTC,CSGAGPLNEQFF
TRBV6-1,.,few,TRBJ2-7,TGTGCCAGCAGCCTGACTAGGGGGACATACGAGCAGTACTTC,CASSLTRGTYEQYF
TRBV3-1,TRBD1,.,TRBJ2-7,TGTGCCAGCAGCCATCAACCGGGACAGGAGCAGTACTTC,CASSHQPGQEQYF
TRBV20-1,.,.,TRBJ2-4,TGCAGTGCTAGTACCGGGACCTCCCTCTTAAACATTCAGTACTTC,CSASTGTSLLNIQYF
TRBV11-2,TRBD2,.,TRBJ2-5,TGTGCCAGCAGCTTAGTACTAGCGGCGCCACGGACCCAGTACTTC,CASSLVLAAPRTQYF
TRBV6-2/TRBV6-3,.,few,TRBJ2-4,TGTGCCAGCAGTTATAGCGGCTCTTCCTCAAGAAACATTCAGTACTTC,CASSYSGSSSRNIQYF
TRBV7-3,TRBD1,.,TRBJ2-3,TGTGCCAGCAGCTCCTCGCAGGGGGGCACAGATACGCAGTATTTT,CASSSSQGGTDTQYF
TRBV29-1,.,many,TRBJ2-5,TGCAGCGTTGTATTCGTAACAGGCTTACAAGAGACCCAGTACTTC,CSVVFVTGLQETQYF
TRBV10-3,TRBD1,few,TRBJ1-2,TGTGCCATCAGTTTCGGACAGGGGGAGGATGGCTACACCTTC,CAISFGQGEDGYTF
TRBV2,TRBD2,.,TRBJ2-1,TGTGCCAGCACGGGAAGCGGGGGGGTTATGGAGCAGTTCTTC,CASTGSGGVMEQFF
TRBV27,.,.,TRBJ2-7,TGTGCCAGCAGTTTTTTGGGGGAACGGAACGAGCAGTACTTC,CASSFLGERNEQYF
TRBV6-4,TRBD1,few,TRBJ2-1,TGTGCCAGCAGTGCTGGGACAGGGGGCGAGCAGTTCTTC,CASSAGTGGEQFF
TRBV20-1,TRBD1,few,TRBJ2-5,TGCAGTGCCCGTGGGGACAGGGTGGTAGGGACCCAGTACTTC,CSARGDRVVGTQYF
TRBV7-9,TRBD2,few,TRBJ2-5,TGTGCCAGCAGCTTACAAGGGACTAGCGGGGTCCCGGGGACCCAGTACTTC,CASSLQGTSGVPGTQYF
TRBV4-1,TRBD2,few,TRBJ2-3,TGCGCCAGCAGCCAGGGACTAGTGGGGCCAAGAGATACGCAGTATTTT,CASSQGLVGPRDTQYF
TRBV7-2,TRBD2,few,TRBJ2-7,TGTGCCAGCAGCTTAGACGGGAGGGCCGCAAACGAGCAGTACTTC,CASSLDGRAANEQYF
TRBV7-2,TRBD1,.,TRBJ2-1,TGTGCCAGCAGCGCTTTGGGACAGGGGATCGATGAGCAGTTCTTC,CASSALGQGIDEQFF
TRBV10-3,.,.,TRBJ2-7,TGTGCCATCAGTGAGGAACAGGGGGGGGACTACGAGCAGTACTTC,CAISEEQGGDYEQYF
TRBV5-1,TRBD2,few,TRBJ2-7,TGCGCCAGCAGCTCCTTTGGGACTAGCGGGTCCTACGAGCAGTACTTC,CASSSFGTSGSYEQYF
TRBV7-9,.,few,TRBJ2-7,TGTGCCAGCAGCGATCATCGGGGCGGGCCTCGGACCTACGAGCAGTACTTC,CASSDHRGGPRTYEQYF
TRBV11-2,.,few,TRBJ2-1,TGTGCCAGCAGCCCGTTAACAGGGTTTGGCGATGAGCAGTTCTTC,CASSPLTGFGDEQFF
TRBV19,.,.,TRBJ1-6,TGTGCCAGTAGTATAGATCCGGCCGCCACCCTCCACTTT,CASSIDPAATLHF